Listed here are 4 T cell receptor beta chains from one sample, sequenced in a study of CD8+CD57+ T cells in acquired aplastic anemia. Profiling that covered TCR beta VDJ and CDR3 relied on genomic DNA as its template. TCRdb analysed the reads with MiXCR anew, one entry per CDR3 protein. The data hold around 170,000 distinct CDR3 sequences, with 48% observed a single time. CD8+CD57+ cell expansion had been shown by flow cytometry in patients chosen for sequencing. Input material: sorted CD4+, CD8+, or CD8+CD57+ T cells (not recorded which) from PBMCs. The source of these receptors is a human donor with aplastic anemia.

J is TRBJ2-3 and V is TRBV5-6; D remains ambiguous. There are 13 residues in the CDR3. Between the trimmed V and J ends, which lost 3 bases and 9 bases, there was a span of 14 bases. CDR1 and CDR2 (germline): SGHDT, YYEEEE. The CDR3 DNA reads TGTGCCAGCAGCTCGCTTCCCCCTGTGACGCAGTATTTT. This sequence encodes CASSSLPPVTQYF.

This chain's CDR3 is CASSLRDSVYEQYF. Here the CDR3 DNA reads TGTGCCAGCAGCCTTCGGGACAGCGTTTACGAGCAGTACTTC. This rearrangement joins TRBV7-8 to TRBJ2-7, with 7 bases identical to TRBD1. The V segment lost 5 bases and the J segment 4 bases; nucleotides outside the gene matches: 8. The length of the CDR3 is 14 residues. Germline CDR1 is SGHVS and CDR2 is FQNEAQ.

The count of this clonotype is one. The chain recombines TRBV24-1 with TRBJ2-1; D ambiguous. The CDR3 contains 15 residues. Trimming removed 4 bases at V and 0 bases at J, with 9 bases between. Germline CDR1 KGHDR, CDR2 SFDVKD. DNA of the CDR3: TGTGCCACCAGTGACCTTCAGAGCTCCTACAATGAGCAGTTCTTC. Translated: CATSDLQSSYNEQFF.

This clonotype was seen a handful of times. This chain joins TRBV10-3 and TRBJ1-1, with TRBD1 identical over 7 bases. The CDR3 runs to 15 residues. Germline CDR1 is ENHRY and CDR2 is SYGVKD. Trimming took 4 bases from V and 1 from J; bases not matched to a gene: 6. CDR3 nucleotides: TGTGCCATCAGTGCCCGACAGGGACCGAACACTGAAGCTTTCTTT. Residues: CAISARQGPNTEAFF.